The 27 T cell receptor beta chains given below trace back to one sample, sequenced in a study of blood T cell repertoires in COVID-19. Measured with immunoSEQ multiplex PCR; TCRdb has only the in-frame clones, and not every one. The table has 15,000 to 19,000 clones, 85% to 90% seen once. Sequenced input: peripheral blood. These receptors were taken from a man aged 55 to 69 with acute or convalescent COVID-19.

V is TRBV14 and J is TRBJ2-3; weak D call: TRBD2 (6 bases). The CDR3 covers 15 residues. Per germline, CDR1 SGHDN and CDR2 FVKESK. The germline V and J ends were trimmed by 2 bases and 0 bases, with 9 bases remaining between them. CDR3 loop: CASSQWTTSTDTQYF. In nucleotides, the CDR3 is TGTGCCAGCAGCCAATGGACTACTAGCACAGATACGCAGTATTTT.

The rearrangement links TRBV5-6 to TRBJ1-4; 7 bases align to TRBD1. Germline-derived CDR1 and CDR2 are SGHDT and YYEEEE. V lost 4 bases, J lost 4 bases, and 4 bases stayed unmatched. The CDR3 consists of 14 residues. CDR3 region: CASSRTGYNEKLFF. CDR3 sequence (DNA): TGTGCCAGCAGCAGGACAGGCTATAATGAAAAACTGTTTTTT. Variable domain in full (rest from reference TRBV5-6 and TRBJ1-4): DAGVTQSPTHLIKTRGQQVTLRCSPKSGHDTVSWYQQALGQGPQFIFQYYEEEERQRGNFPDRFSGHQFPNYSSELNVNALLLGDSALYLCASSRTGYNEKLFFGSGTQLSVL.

The chain links TRBV10-1 to TRBJ1-2; 7 bases match TRBD1. CDR3 size: 12 residues. CDR1 and CDR2 from the germline V gene are WNHNN and SYGVQD (reference sequence). CDR3 amino acids: CARRRGNYGYTF. In nucleotides, the CDR3 is TGCGCTCGACGCAGGGGGAACTATGGCTACACCTTC.

The chain is built from TRBV6-5 and TRBJ2-5; 7 positions match TRBD1. The CDR3 loop spans 14 amino acids. Germline trimming cut 11 bases from V and 2 bases from J; bases unmatched to any gene: 11. The V gene's germline CDR1 is MNHEY and CDR2 SVGAGI. The CDR3 protein is CACQGGGYQETQYF. The CDR3 DNA sequence: TGTGCCTGCCAAGGGGGCGGCTATCAAGAGACCCAGTACTTC.

This clone was counted a single time. The chain combines TRBV19 with TRBJ1-1, with D unresolved. CDR3 length equals 11 residues. Germline V gene data show CDR1 as LNHDA and CDR2 as SQIVND (reference sequence). Trimming removed 9 bases at V and 5 bases at J, with 10 bases between. DNA for the CDR3: TGTGCCAGGAGGGTGATTACTGAAGCTTTCTTT. This codes for CARRVITEAFF.

The CDR3 sequence: CASRRGGGNTEAFF. The CDR3 DNA is TGTGCCAGCAGGCGAGGGGGCGGAAACACTGAAGCTTTCTTT. The chain links TRBV28 to TRBJ1-1, with 7 bases fitting TRBD1. J gave up 2 bases and V 6 bases, and 6 bases lay outside the gene matches. This CDR3 has 14 residues. CDR1 is MDHEN and CDR2 is SYDVKM in the germline V gene.

The CDR3 DNA is TGTGCCAGCTCACCTAGGGGACAGAACATGAACACTGAAGCTTTCTTT. It specifies CASSPRGQNMNTEAFF. This chain connects TRBV18 to TRBJ1-1; 7 nucleotides line up with TRBD1. J lost 0 bases, V lost 3 bases, and 7 bases had no gene match. The CDR3 length is 16 residues. Germline assignment: CDR1 KGHSH and CDR2 LQKENI.

The chain links TRBV6-1 to TRBJ1-3; unclear D gene. The CDR3 extends over 15 amino acids. The germline V and J ends were trimmed by 1 base and 0 bases, with 7 bases remaining between them. Germline lookup yields CDR1 MNHNS and CDR2 SASEGT. The CDR3, as DNA: TGTGCCAGCAGTGAAGATGGTAGCTCTGGAAACACCATATATTTT. Translation gives CASSEDGSSGNTIYF.

The rearrangement links TRBV19 to TRBJ2-5, with D perhaps TRBD2 (5 bases). V gave up 0 bases and J gave up 0 bases, with 11 bases separating them. Germline CDR1 and CDR2: LNHDA and SQIVND (reference sequence). The CDR3 totals 16 residues. CDR3 sequence: CASSIERRGNQETQYF. CDR3 DNA: TGTGCCAGTAGTATAGAGAGAAGAGGGAACCAAGAGACCCAGTACTTC.

The chain recombines TRBV5-4 with TRBJ2-7, with 11 bases fitting TRBD2. Trimming took 4 bases from V and 5 from J; bases not matched to a gene: 11. Germline loops: CDR1 SGHNT, CDR2 YYREEE (reference sequence). This CDR3 is built from 16 residues. The CDR3 DNA follows: TGTGCCAGCAGCCCCCCCCTAGCGGGAGGACGGGACGAGCAGTACTTC. This translates into CASSPPLAGGRDEQYF. The full variable domain, its missing parts supplied by reference TRBV5-4 and TRBJ2-7, is ETGVTQSPTHLIKTRGQQVTLRCSSQSGHNTVSWYQQALGQGPQFIFQYYREEENGRGNFPPRFSGLQFPNYSSELNVNALELDDSALYLCASSPPLAGGRDEQYFGPGTRLTVT.

This clone was detected a few times. V is TRBV5-1 and J is TRBJ1-5; 8 nucleotides align to TRBD1. Germline CDR1 and CDR2: SGHRS and YFSETQ. V lost 3 bases, J lost 5 bases, and 4 bases stayed unmatched. This CDR3 comprises 14 residues. This chain's CDR3 is CASSSGGRDQPQHF. Written as DNA, the CDR3 is TGCGCCAGCAGCTCAGGGGGCCGAGATCAGCCCCAGCATTTT. Together with reference TRBV5-1 and TRBJ1-5, the CDR3 gives the full variable domain: KAGVTQTPRYLIKTRGQQVTLSCSPISGHRSVSWYQQTPGQGLQFLFEYFSETQRNKGNFPGRFSGRQFSNSRSEMNVSTLELGDSALYLCASSSGGRDQPQHFGDGTRLSIL.

This clone showed up just a few times. V and J are TRBV3-1 (or the pseudogene TRBV3-2) and TRBJ2-7, with 9 bases that match TRBD1. The CDR3 totals 15 residues. J lost 5 bases, V lost 4 bases, and 9 bases had no gene match. In germline, CDR1 is LGHDT, CDR2 YNNKEL (reference sequence). CDR3 protein: CASSPGQGYTDEQYF. CDR3 nucleotides: TGTGCCAGCAGCCCAGGACAGGGGTATACCGACGAGCAGTACTTC.

V and J are TRBV29-1 and TRBJ2-3, with TRBD2 matching over 10 bases. V trimming: 5 bases; J trimming: 5 bases; junction bases outside the gene matches: 7. CDR3 length: 14 amino acids. CDR1 is SQVTM, CDR2 ANQGSEA, per germline. Written as DNA, the CDR3 is TGCAGCGTTAGGAAAAGCGGGGGGGGAGATACGCAGTATTTT. Protein product: CSVRKSGGGDTQYF.

The chain employs TRBV5-1 and TRBJ2-5; D is unresolved. V was shortened by 0 bases and J by 1 base, with 4 bases between the two germline ends. The CDR3 runs 13 residues. CDR1 SGHRS and CDR2 YFSETQ come from the germline V gene. The CDR3 coding sequence is TGCGCCAGCAGCTTGGGAGTCCAAGAGACCCAGTACTTC. It translates to CASSLGVQETQYF.

V is TRBV28 and J is TRBJ2-5, with TRBD1 matching 9 bases. Unmatched junction bases numbered 16, after V lost 3 bases and J lost 2 bases. Germline V gene lookup returns CDR1 MDHEN and CDR2 SYDVKM. The CDR3 runs to 19 residues. For the CDR3, the DNA is TGTGCCAGCAGTTTCACAGGACAGGGGCGCCTGCAACCTCAAGAGACCCAGTACTTC. This codes for CASSFTGQGRLQPQETQYF.

V gene TRBV28 combines with J gene TRBJ2-7; 8 bases align to TRBD1. Trimming took 4 bases from V and 4 from J; bases not matched to a gene: 6. The germline gives CDR1 MDHEN, CDR2 SYDVKM. The CDR3 contains 14 residues. CDR3 residues: CASSSWTGRYEQYF. DNA of the CDR3: TGTGCCAGCAGTTCCTGGACAGGGCGGTACGAGCAGTACTTC.

The chain is built from TRBV6-5 and TRBJ1-6, with D maybe TRBD1 (5 bases). Germline V gene lookup returns CDR1 MNHEY and CDR2 SVGAGI. The length of the CDR3 is 14 residues. Trimming removed 6 bases at V and 5 bases at J, with 11 bases between. The CDR3 DNA is TGTGCCAGCAGGCGTGCCAGGGATAATTCACCCCTCCACTTT. Protein: CASRRARDNSPLHF.

This rearrangement joins TRBV7-9 to TRBJ1-1; D is ambiguous. V dropped 5 bases and J dropped 4 bases, with 17 bases sitting between them. CDR1 and CDR2 from the germline V gene are SEHNR and FQNEAQ (reference sequence). The CDR3 is 15 residues long. CDR3: CASSQGTRGGTEAFF. In DNA form, the CDR3 reads TGTGCCAGCAGCCAAGGTACCCGGGGTGGCACTGAAGCTTTCTTT.

The chain uses TRBV4-3 and TRBJ2-1; 11 bases map to TRBD2. The ends lost 0 bases at V and 6 bases at J; junction bases unmatched: 7. Germline CDR1 LGHNA, CDR2 YSLEER. The CDR3 has 17 amino acids. The CDR3 here is CASSQDVPSGGRNEQFF. DNA for the CDR3: TGCGCCAGCAGCCAAGACGTTCCTAGCGGGGGGCGCAATGAGCAGTTCTTC.

The rearrangement joins TRBV10-2 to TRBJ1-2; 12 bases agree with TRBD1. V gave up 7 bases and J gave up 8 bases; unmatched junction bases: 11. CDR3 length equals 15 residues. The germline CDR1 and CDR2 sequences are WSHSY and SAAADI. Here the CDR3 DNA reads TGCGCCAGCAACTCTGGGACAGGGGGCGCGAACGGCTACACCTTC. Protein: CASNSGTGGANGYTF.

V usage is TRBV6-6 and J usage is TRBJ1-2; D call uncertain. V was shortened by 0 bases and J by 0 bases, with 11 bases between the two germline ends. Germline V gene lookup returns CDR1 MNHNY and CDR2 SVGAGI (reference sequence). CDR3 length equals 16 residues. The CDR3 nucleotides are TGTGCCAGCAGTTACTCTGCGGAGGTAGCTAACTATGGCTACACCTTC. It specifies CASSYSAEVANYGYTF.

This chain links TRBV4-3 with TRBJ2-3, with a tentative D call TRBD2 (5 bases). Germline CDR1 reads LGHNA; CDR2 reads YSLEER. V dropped 3 bases and J dropped 0 bases, with 19 bases sitting between them. The CDR3 covers 18 residues. DNA for the CDR3: TGCGCCAGCAGCCACCTCTATGGAACTGTAGCGAGCACAGATACGCAGTATTTT. It specifies CASSHLYGTVASTDTQYF.

This chain uses TRBV9 with TRBJ2-1; a weak D match, TRBD2 (5 bases). The CDR3 totals 13 residues. With 6 bases removed from V and 6 bases from J, the gap between germline ends came to 13 bases. Germline loops: CDR1 SGDLS, CDR2 YYNGEE. CDR3 sequence (DNA): TGTGCCAGCACCACCCCCGGACTCAATGAGCAGTTCTTC. Its translation: CASTTPGLNEQFF.

This clone was seen only once. The sample holds other DNA sequences that translate to the same CDR3. The rearrangement links TRBV3-1 (or the pseudogene TRBV3-2) to TRBJ1-2; 7 nucleotides line up with TRBD1. Germline loops: CDR1 LGHDT, CDR2 YNNKEL (reference sequence). CDR3 size: 13 residues. Germline trimming cut 4 bases from V and 5 bases from J; bases unmatched to any gene: 4. The CDR3: CASSPGTAYGYTF. The CDR3 nucleotides read TGTGCCAGCAGCCCCGGGACAGCTTATGGCTACACCTTC.

This rearrangement joins TRBV10-3 to TRBJ2-7, with D possibly being TRBD2 (5 bases). Germline CDR1 ENHRY, CDR2 SYGVKD. Trimming took off 0 bases at V and 6 bases at J, with 6 bases between the two ends. The CDR3 spans 12 residues. CDR3 coding DNA: TGTGCCATCAGTGAGTCGGAGGTCGAGCAGTACTTC. Its protein product is CAISESEVEQYF.

This chain joins TRBV4-3 and TRBJ1-4; D is perhaps TRBD1 (5 bases). Trimming shortened V by 0 bases and J by 8 bases, and 13 bases separated the two germline ends. Per the germline V gene, CDR1 is LGHNA and CDR2 is YSLEER. The CDR3 has 15 residues. The chain's CDR3 is CASSQDTSRGEKLFF. CDR3 nucleotides: TGCGCCAGCAGCCAAGATACCTCGCGGGGCGAAAAACTGTTTTTT.

The J gene is TRBJ2-1, the V gene TRBV3-1 (or the pseudogene TRBV3-2), with D possibly being TRBD2 (5 bases). Germline assignment: CDR1 LGHDT and CDR2 YNNKEL (reference sequence). V was trimmed by 0 bases and J by 7 bases, leaving 7 bases between them. CDR3 length: 13 residues. The DNA of the CDR3 is TGTGCCAGCAGCCAAGATAGGAGGAATGAGCAGTTCTTC. This sequence encodes CASSQDRRNEQFF.